The 23 T cell receptor beta chains below were found in one sample sequenced in a study of cytomegalovirus exposure and HLA in healthy donors. The study ran its PCR with 60 Vbeta and 13 Jbeta primers. The repertoire was sequenced with immunoSEQ multiplex PCR; TCRdb's copy has only in-frame clones and lacks some. The sample yields over 130,000 clones, 66% seen once. The sample taken for sequencing was PBMCs. All receptors derive from a woman aged 60-75 years in good health and CMV-seronegative.

The V gene is TRBV28, the J gene TRBJ2-3; TRBD1 aligns across 9 bases. CDR3 size: 15 residues. Per the germline V gene, CDR1 is MDHEN and CDR2 is SYDVKM. V dropped 8 bases and J dropped 10; count of bases not matched to a gene: 16. For the CDR3, the DNA is TGTGCCAGCGGAGGTTCCGGGACAGGGAGGGTCGCGCAGTATTTT. This codes for CASGGSGTGRVAQYF.

V usage is TRBV5-6 and J usage is TRBJ2-3; D ambiguous. The CDR3 totals 13 residues. V gave up 3 bases and J gave up 1 base, with 6 bases separating them. Germline V gives CDR1 SGHDT, CDR2 YYEEEE. CDR3 sequence: CASSSIGTDTQYF. The DNA of the CDR3 is TGTGCCAGCAGCTCGATAGGCACAGATACGCAGTATTTT.

V and J are TRBV9 and TRBJ2-3; 15 bases map to TRBD2. CDR1 and CDR2 from the germline V gene are SGDLS and YYNGEE. The length of the CDR3 is 19 residues. With V trimmed by 2 bases and J by 4 bases, 11 bases remained unmatched. As DNA, the CDR3 is TGTGCCAGCAGCGTTGCCGGGACTAGCGGGAGGATAGGCGCAGATACGCAGTATTTT. Translation gives CASSVAGTSGRIGADTQYF.

As regards this clone: The junction departs from the called germline gene at one end, perhaps through a read error. The chain has TRBV7-9 and TRBJ1-4; the D gene is possibly TRBD1 (5 bases). CDR3 length: 15 residues. CDR1 and CDR2 from the germline V gene are SEHNR and FQNEAQ (reference sequence). CDR3 DNA sequence: TGTTCCAGCAGCTTAGCGCTAGGGGAACATGAAAAACTGTTTTTT. Translated, it gives CSSSLALGEHEKLFF.

The chain joins TRBV19 to TRBJ2-5; TRBD2 aligns across 9 bases. Germline values: CDR1 LNHDA, CDR2 SQIVND (reference sequence). V shed 5 bases and J 1 base; nucleotides not matched to a gene: 2. This CDR3 contains 14 residues. CDR3 DNA: TGTGCCAGTAGTGGACTAGCGCTCCAAGAGACCCAGTACTTC. Protein sequence: CASSGLALQETQYF.

This clone was recorded once. The V and J genes are TRBV6-5 and TRBJ2-2; D is unclear. This CDR3 comprises 12 residues. CDR1 is MNHEY and CDR2 is SVGAGI in the germline V gene. Trimming pared 2 bases from V and 5 bases from J, leaving 3 bases between. The CDR3 DNA is TGTGCCAGCAGTTACCAAACCGGGGAGCTGTTTTTT. It encodes CASSYQTGELFF.

The CDR3 region is CASSKNDPRDRGSEQYF. The CDR3 coding sequence is TGTGCCAGCAGTAAAAACGACCCGCGGGACAGGGGATCCGAGCAGTACTTC. The chain has TRBV27 and TRBJ2-7; 10 bases are a match to TRBD1. Trimming took 5 bases from V and 6 from J; bases not matched to a gene: 16. CDR3 length: 17 amino acids. Germline V gene data show CDR1 as MNHEY and CDR2 as SMNVEV (reference sequence).

This clone appeared a few times. The chain recombines TRBV6-5 with TRBJ1-1; D remains ambiguous. V was cut by 7 bases and J by 1 base, with 13 bases left in between. CDR3 length: 14 amino acids. Germline V gene data show CDR1 as MNHEY and CDR2 as SVGAGI. CDR3 coding DNA: TGTGCCAGCATCTTCCGAGGCGGGAACACTGAAGCTTTCTTT. It is translated as CASIFRGGNTEAFF.

The V and J genes are TRBV14 and TRBJ1-1; the match to TRBD1 covers 8 bases. This CDR3 comprises 15 residues. Trimming at V came to 3 bases and at J to 6 bases, leaving 9 bases not matched to a gene. Germline CDR1 SGHDN, CDR2 FVKESK. CDR3 sequence reads: CASSHNRGMFSEAFF. CDR3 coding DNA: TGTGCCAGCAGCCACAACAGGGGGATGTTTTCTGAAGCTTTCTTT.

Many counts were recorded for this clone. The rearrangement joins TRBV6-5 to TRBJ1-3; D not resolved. Trimming stripped 4 bases from V and 0 bases from J, with 7 bases between. The CDR3 runs to 14 residues. Germline CDR1 is MNHEY and CDR2 is SVGAGI. In DNA, the CDR3 is TGTGCCAGCAGTTTGGAGATCTCTGGAAACACCATATATTTT. Translated, it gives CASSLEISGNTIYF.

CDR3 protein: CASKGGTGTYEQYF. The CDR3 region has the DNA TGTGCCAGCAAGGGTGGGACAGGTACCTACGAGCAGTACTTC. V usage is TRBV6-1 and J usage is TRBJ2-7, with TRBD1 matching over 8 bases. Germline V CDR1 and CDR2: MNHNS, SASEGT. The CDR3 contains 14 residues. The ends lost 7 bases at V and 2 bases at J; junction bases unmatched: 7.

The gene calls are TRBV2 and TRBJ1-4, with D perhaps TRBD1 (6 bases). Germline CDR1 reads SNHLY; CDR2 reads FYNNEI. The V end lost 6 bases, the J end lost 0 bases, and 14 bases lay between the germline ends. This CDR3 contains 16 residues. CDR3 amino acids: CASRGPYRATNEKLFF. The CDR3 bases are TGTGCCAGCAGGGGACCATACAGGGCAACTAATGAAAAACTGTTTTTT.

The V call is TRBV4-3, the J call TRBJ1-4, with D possibly matching TRBD1 (6 bases). CDR3 length: 16 amino acids. Trimming stripped 1 base from V and 8 bases from J, with 17 bases between. Germline V lookup: CDR1 LGHNA, CDR2 YSLEER. The CDR3 DNA reads TGCGCCAGCAGCCAAGTTAGTTGGGGACAACAAGAAAAACTGTTTTTT. Its translation is CASSQVSWGQQEKLFF.

This clone has only a few counts. V gene TRBV29-1 combines with J gene TRBJ1-1; 11 bases line up with TRBD1. This CDR3 has 14 residues. The V segment lost 4 bases and the J segment 1 base; nucleotides outside the gene matches: 2. Germline loops: CDR1 SQVTM, CDR2 ANQGSEA. The CDR3 DNA follows: TGCAGCGTTGGGACAGGGGGCGCGAACACTGAAGCTTTCTTT. Translation: CSVGTGGANTEAFF.

The rearrangement uses TRBV15 and TRBJ2-7, with 9 bases lining up with TRBD1. Germline trimming cut 5 bases from V and 4 bases from J; bases unmatched to any gene: 9. This CDR3 has 15 amino acids. Looked up from germline, CDR1 is LNHNV and CDR2 is YYDKDF (reference sequence). The CDR3 reads CATSLDRGPWYEQYF. The DNA for the CDR3 is TGTGCCACCAGCCTGGACAGGGGTCCCTGGTACGAGCAGTACTTC.

This clone was seen a handful of times. The junction differs from germline at one of its ends, possibly a read error. The chain carries TRBV7-9 and TRBJ2-1; the D gene is possibly TRBD1 (6 bases). Germline assignment: CDR1 SEHNR and CDR2 FQNEAQ (reference sequence). The CDR3 has 17 amino acids. This chain's CDR3 is CSSSLASAQGKGNEQFF. The CDR3 DNA reads as TGTTCCAGCAGCTTAGCATCGGCCCAGGGGAAGGGCAATGAGCAGTTCTTC.

Only a few counts were recorded for this clone. J is TRBJ2-7 and V is TRBV2; unclear D gene. Trimming left V 7 bases short and J 3 bases short, with 13 bases between. Germline V gives CDR1 SNHLY, CDR2 FYNNEI. The CDR3 has 13 residues. The CDR3 protein is CASNRDLDYEQYF. The CDR3, as DNA: TGTGCCAGCAATCGAGACTTAGACTACGAGCAGTACTTC.

The CDR3: CASTPEQGSYEQYF. CDR3 nucleotide sequence: TGTGCCAGCACCCCCGAACAGGGCTCCTACGAGCAGTACTTC. This sequence joins TRBV7-2 and TRBJ2-7; D possibly corresponds to TRBD1 (6 bases). V lost 7 bases and J 0 bases, leaving 13 bases between the germline ends. The CDR3 contains 14 residues. The germline CDR1 and CDR2 sequences are SGHTA and FQGNSA. Using reference TRBV7-2 and TRBJ2-7 for the parts outside the CDR3, the full variable domain is GAGVSQSPSNKVTEKGKDVELRCDPISGHTALYWYRQSLGQGLEFLIYFQGNSAPDKSGLPSDRFSAERTGGSVSTLTIQRTQQEDSAVYLCASTPEQGSYEQYFGPGTRLTVT.

V is TRBV18 and J is TRBJ2-3; possibly TRBD1 for D (6 bases). The CDR3 runs 15 residues. V dropped 1 base and J dropped 3 bases, with 11 bases sitting between them. Per the germline V gene, CDR1 is KGHSH and CDR2 is LQKENI. This CDR3 reads CASSPLRGLTDTQYF. As DNA, the CDR3 is TGTGCCAGCTCACCACTCAGGGGCCTGACAGATACGCAGTATTTT.

This clone has only a few counts. The chain's CDR3 is CASSGSTGYNSPLHF. The CDR3, as DNA: TGCGCCAGCAGCGGGTCGACGGGATATAATTCACCCCTCCACTTT. The rearrangement links TRBV5-1 to TRBJ1-6; D uncertain. In germline, CDR1 is SGHRS, CDR2 YFSETQ. The CDR3 runs to 15 residues. The germline V and J ends were trimmed by 4 bases and 4 bases, with 12 bases remaining between them. The variable domain in full, completed from reference TRBV5-1 and TRBJ1-6, reads KAGVTQTPRYLIKTRGQQVTLSCSPISGHRSVSWYQQTPGQGLQFLFEYFSETQRNKGNFPGRFSGRQFSNSRSEMNVSTLELGDSALYLCASSGSTGYNSPLHFGNGTRLTVT.

The J gene is TRBJ1-2, the V gene TRBV5-8; D possibly corresponds to TRBD1 (5 bases). Germline V gives CDR1 SGHTS, CDR2 YDEGEE. CDR3 size: 14 residues. V dropped 0 bases and J dropped 4 bases, with 10 bases sitting between them. The CDR3 spells CASSLGQGGYGYTF. The DNA of the CDR3 is TGTGCCAGCAGCTTGGGGCAGGGTGGCTATGGCTACACCTTC.

This clone has only a few counts. The chain combines TRBV6-1 with TRBJ2-3, with 8 bases lining up with TRBD2. CDR1 is MNHNS and CDR2 is SASEGT in the germline V gene. The CDR3 runs to 13 residues. V trimming: 10 bases; J trimming: 1 base; junction bases outside the gene matches: 4. CDR3 loop: CATKTSGTDTQYF. DNA of the CDR3: TGTGCCACCAAGACTAGCGGCACAGATACGCAGTATTTT.

The chain has TRBV5-4 and TRBJ2-5; 11 nucleotides align to TRBD2. The CDR3 loop spans 15 amino acids. Germline V gene lookup returns CDR1 SGHNT and CDR2 YYREEE (reference sequence). V shed 2 bases, J shed 5 bases, and the junction held 5 bases outside the gene matches. The CDR3 bases are TGTGCCAGCAGCTTTAGCGGGGGGGCAGGGGAGACCCAGTACTTC. It is translated as CASSFSGGAGETQYF.